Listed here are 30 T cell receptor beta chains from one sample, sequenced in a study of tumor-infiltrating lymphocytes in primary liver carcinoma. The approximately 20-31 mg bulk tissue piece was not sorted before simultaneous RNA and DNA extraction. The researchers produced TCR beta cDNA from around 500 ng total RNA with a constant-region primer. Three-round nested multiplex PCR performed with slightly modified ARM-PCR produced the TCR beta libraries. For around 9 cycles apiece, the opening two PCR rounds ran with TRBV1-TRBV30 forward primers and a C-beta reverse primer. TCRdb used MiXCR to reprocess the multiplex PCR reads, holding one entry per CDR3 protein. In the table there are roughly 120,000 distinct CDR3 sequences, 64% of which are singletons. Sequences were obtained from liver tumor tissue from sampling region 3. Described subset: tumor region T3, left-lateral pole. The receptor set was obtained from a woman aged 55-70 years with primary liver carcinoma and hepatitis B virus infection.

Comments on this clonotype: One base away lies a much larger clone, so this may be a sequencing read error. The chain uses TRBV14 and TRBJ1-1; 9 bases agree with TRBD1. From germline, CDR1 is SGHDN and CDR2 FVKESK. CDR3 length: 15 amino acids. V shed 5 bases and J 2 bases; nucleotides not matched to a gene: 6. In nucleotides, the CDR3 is TGTGCCAGCAGCTGCACGGGACAGGGTAACACTGAAGCTTTCTTT. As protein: CASSCTGQGNTEAFF. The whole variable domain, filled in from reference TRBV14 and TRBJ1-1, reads EAGVTQFPSHSVIEKGQTVTLRCDPISGHDNLYWYRRVMGKEIKFLLHFVKESKQDESGMPNNRFLAERTGGTYSTLKVQPAELEDSGVYFCASSCTGQGNTEAFFGQGTRLTVV.

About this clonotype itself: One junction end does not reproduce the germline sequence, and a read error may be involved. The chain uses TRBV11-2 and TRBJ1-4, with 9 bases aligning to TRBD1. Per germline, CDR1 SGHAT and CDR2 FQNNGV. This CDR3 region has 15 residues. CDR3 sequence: CAGSYGTGRNEKLLF. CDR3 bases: TGTGCCGGCAGCTACGGGACAGGGAGAAATGAAAAACTGCTTTTT.

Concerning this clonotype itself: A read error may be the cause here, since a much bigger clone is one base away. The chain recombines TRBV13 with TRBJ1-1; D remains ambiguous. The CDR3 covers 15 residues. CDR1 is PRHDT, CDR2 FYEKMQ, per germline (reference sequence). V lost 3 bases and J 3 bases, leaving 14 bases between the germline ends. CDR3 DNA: TGTGCCAGCAGCTTCTGGGAAGCCGGCGACACTGAAGCTTTCTTT. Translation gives CASSFWEAGDTEAFF.

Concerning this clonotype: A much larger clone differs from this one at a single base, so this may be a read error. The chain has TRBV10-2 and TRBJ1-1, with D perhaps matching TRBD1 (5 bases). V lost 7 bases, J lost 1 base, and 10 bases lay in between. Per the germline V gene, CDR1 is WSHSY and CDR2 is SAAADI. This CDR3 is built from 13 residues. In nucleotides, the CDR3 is TGCGCCAGCATCAGGGTCCAGAACACTGAAGCTTTCTTT. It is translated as CASIRVQNTEAFF.

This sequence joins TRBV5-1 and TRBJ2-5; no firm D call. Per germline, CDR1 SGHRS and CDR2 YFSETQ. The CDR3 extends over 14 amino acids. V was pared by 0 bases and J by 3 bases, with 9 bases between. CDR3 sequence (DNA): TGCGCCAGCAGCTTGGTGGTGCGCGAAGAGACCCAGTACTTC. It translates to CASSLVVREETQYF.

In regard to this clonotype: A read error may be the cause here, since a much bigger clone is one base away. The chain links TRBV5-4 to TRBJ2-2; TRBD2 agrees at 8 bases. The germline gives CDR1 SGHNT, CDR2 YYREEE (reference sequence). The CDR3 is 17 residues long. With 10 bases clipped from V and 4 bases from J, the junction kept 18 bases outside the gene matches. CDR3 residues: CAATTSNGLAGTGELFF. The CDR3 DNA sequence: TGTGCCGCCACAACTAGCAACGGACTAGCAGGCACCGGGGAGCTGTTTTTT.

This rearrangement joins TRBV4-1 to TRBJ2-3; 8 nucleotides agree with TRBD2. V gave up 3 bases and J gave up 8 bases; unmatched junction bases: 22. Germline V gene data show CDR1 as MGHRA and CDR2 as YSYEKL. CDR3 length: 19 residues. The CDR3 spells CASSQPPLASERETGTQYF. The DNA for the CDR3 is TGCGCCAGCAGCCAGCCCCCCTTAGCGTCGGAGCGGGAGACTGGTACGCAGTATTTT.

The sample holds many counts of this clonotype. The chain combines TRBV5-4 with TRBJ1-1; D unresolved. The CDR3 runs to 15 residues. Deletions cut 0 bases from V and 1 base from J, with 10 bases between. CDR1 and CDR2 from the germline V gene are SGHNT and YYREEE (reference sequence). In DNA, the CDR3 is TGTGCCAGCAGCTTGGGACCATTGTCGAACACTGAAGCTTTCTTT. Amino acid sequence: CASSLGPLSNTEAFF.

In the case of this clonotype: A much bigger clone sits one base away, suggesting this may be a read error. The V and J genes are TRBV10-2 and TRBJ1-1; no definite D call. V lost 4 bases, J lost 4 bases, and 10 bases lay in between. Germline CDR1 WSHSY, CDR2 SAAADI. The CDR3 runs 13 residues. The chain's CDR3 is CASSVLLGTEAFF. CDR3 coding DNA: TGCGCCAGCAGTGTGCTATTGGGCACTGAAGCTTTCTTT.

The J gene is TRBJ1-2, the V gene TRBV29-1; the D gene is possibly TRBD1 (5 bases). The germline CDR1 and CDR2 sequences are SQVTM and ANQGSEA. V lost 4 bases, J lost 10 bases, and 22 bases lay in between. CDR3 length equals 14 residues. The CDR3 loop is CSVARGTGARAYTF. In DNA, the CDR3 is TGCAGCGTTGCACGGGGCACGGGCGCTCGCGCCTACACCTTC.

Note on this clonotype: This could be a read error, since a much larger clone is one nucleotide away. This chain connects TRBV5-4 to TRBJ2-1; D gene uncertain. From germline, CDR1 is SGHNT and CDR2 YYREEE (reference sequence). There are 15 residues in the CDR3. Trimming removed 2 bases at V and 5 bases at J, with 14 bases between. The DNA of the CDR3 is TGTGCCAGCAGCTTTGGATGGATGCGCGACAATGAGCAGTTCTTC. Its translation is CASSFGWMRDNEQFF.

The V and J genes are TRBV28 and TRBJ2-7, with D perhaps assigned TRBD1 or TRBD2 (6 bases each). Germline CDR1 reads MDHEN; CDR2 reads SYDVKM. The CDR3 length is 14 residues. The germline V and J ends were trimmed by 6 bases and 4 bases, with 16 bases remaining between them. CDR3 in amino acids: CASSSGDLSYEQYF. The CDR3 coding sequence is TGTGCCAGCAGCTCAGGGGACTTATCGTACGAGCAGTACTTC.

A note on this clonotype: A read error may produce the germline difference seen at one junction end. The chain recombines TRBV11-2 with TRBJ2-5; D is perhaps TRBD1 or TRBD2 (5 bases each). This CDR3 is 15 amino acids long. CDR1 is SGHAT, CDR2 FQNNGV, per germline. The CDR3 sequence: CGSSLGLGSQGTQYF. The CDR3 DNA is TGTGGCAGCAGCTTGGGGCTGGGATCGCAAGGGACCCAGTATTTC.

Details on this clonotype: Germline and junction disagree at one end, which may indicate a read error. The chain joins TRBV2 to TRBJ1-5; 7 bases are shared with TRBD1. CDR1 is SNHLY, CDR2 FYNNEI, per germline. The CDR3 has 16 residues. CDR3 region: CASSEPGRGNNQPRHF. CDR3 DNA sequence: TGTGCCAGCAGTGAACCGGGCAGGGGGAACAATCAGCCCCGGCATTTT.

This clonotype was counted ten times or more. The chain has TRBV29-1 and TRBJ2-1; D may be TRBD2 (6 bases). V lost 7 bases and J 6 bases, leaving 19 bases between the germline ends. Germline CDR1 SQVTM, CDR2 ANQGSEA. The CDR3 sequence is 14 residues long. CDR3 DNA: TGCAGCGAACTAGAACCGGGACTTCGCAATGAGCAGTTCTTC. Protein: CSELEPGLRNEQFF.

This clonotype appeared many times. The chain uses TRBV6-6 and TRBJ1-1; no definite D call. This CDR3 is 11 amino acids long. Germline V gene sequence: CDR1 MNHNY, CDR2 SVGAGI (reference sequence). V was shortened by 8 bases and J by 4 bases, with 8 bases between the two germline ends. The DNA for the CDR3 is TGTGCCAGCGGGAGGGCCACTGAAGCTTTCTTT. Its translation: CASGRATEAFF.

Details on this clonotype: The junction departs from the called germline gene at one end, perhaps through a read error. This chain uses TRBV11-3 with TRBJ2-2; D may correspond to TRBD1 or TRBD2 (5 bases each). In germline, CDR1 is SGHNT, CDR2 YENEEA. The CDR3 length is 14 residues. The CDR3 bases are TGTGCCAGCAGCTTTAACAGGAGCACCGGGGTGCTGTTTTTT. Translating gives CASSFNRSTGVLFF. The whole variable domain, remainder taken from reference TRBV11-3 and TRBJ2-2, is EAGVVQSPRYKIIEKKQPVAFWCNPISGHNTLYWYLQNLGQGPELLIRYENEEAVDDSQLPKDRFSAERLKGVDSTLKIQPAELGDSAVYLCASSFNRSTGVLFFGEGSRLTVL.

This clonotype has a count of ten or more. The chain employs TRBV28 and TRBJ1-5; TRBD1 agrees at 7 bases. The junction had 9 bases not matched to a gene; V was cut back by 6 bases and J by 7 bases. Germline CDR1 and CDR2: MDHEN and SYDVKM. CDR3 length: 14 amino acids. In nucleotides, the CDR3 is TGTGCCAGCAGACCTCAGGGGGAAGTACAGCCCCAGCATTTT. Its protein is CASRPQGEVQPQHF.

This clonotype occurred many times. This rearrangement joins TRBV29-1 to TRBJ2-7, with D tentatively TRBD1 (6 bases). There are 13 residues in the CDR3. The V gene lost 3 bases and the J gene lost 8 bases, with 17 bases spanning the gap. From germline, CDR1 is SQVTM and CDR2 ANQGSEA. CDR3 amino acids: CSVDGQRGTKQYF. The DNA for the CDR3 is TGCAGCGTTGACGGACAGCGAGGTACGAAGCAGTACTTC.

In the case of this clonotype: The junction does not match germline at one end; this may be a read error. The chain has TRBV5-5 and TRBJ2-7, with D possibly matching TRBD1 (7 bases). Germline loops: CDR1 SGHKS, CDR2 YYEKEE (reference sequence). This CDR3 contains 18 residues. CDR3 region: CSSSPRGTGGDSSHEQYF. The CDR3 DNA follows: TGTTCCAGCAGCCCCAGAGGGACCGGAGGGGACAGCTCCCACGAGCAGTACTTC.

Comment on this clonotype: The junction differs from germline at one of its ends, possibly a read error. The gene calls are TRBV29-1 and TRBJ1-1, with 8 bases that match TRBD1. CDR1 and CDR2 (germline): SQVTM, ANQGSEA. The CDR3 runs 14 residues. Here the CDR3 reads CGVRYRGMKTEAFF. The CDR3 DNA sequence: TGCGGCGTCCGATACAGGGGGATGAAGACTGAAGCTTTCTTT.

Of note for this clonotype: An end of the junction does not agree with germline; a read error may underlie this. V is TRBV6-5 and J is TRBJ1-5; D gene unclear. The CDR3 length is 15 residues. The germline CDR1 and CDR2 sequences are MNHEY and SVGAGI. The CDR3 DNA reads TGTGCCAGCAGCAACGGACGGGATAGCAATCAGCACCAGCATTTT. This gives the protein CASSNGRDSNQHQHF.

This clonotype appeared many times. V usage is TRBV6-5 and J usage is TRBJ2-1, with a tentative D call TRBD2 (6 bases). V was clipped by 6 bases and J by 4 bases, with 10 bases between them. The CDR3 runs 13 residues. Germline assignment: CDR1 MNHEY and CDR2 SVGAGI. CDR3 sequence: CASSRSGYNEQFF. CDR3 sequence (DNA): TGTGCCAGCAGCCGAAGCGGGTACAATGAGCAGTTCTTC.

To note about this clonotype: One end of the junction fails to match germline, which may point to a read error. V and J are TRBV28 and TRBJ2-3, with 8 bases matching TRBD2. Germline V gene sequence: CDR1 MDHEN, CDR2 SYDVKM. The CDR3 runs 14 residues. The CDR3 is CVSSLAGSTDTQYF. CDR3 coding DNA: TGTGTCAGCAGCTTAGCGGGGAGCACAGATACGCAGTATTTT.

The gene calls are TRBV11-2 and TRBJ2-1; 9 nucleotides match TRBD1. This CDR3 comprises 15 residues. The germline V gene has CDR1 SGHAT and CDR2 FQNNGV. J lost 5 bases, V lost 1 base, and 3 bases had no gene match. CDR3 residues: CASSLGDRVNNEQFF. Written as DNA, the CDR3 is TGTGCCAGCAGCTTAGGGGACAGGGTCAACAATGAGCAGTTCTTC. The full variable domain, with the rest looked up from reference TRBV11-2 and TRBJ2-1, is EAGVAQSPRYKIIEKRQSVAFWCNPISGHATLYWYQQILGQGPKLLIQFQNNGVVDDSQLPKDRFSAERLKGVDSTLKIQPAKLEDSAVYLCASSLGDRVNNEQFFGPGTRLTVL.

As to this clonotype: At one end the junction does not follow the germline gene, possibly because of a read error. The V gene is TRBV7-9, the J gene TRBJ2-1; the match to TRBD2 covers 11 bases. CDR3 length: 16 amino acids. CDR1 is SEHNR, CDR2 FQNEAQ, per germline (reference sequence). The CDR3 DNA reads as TGTGCCAGAAGCTTGGGACTAGCGGAAGTTTACAATGAGCAGTTCTTC. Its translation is CARSLGLAEVYNEQFF.

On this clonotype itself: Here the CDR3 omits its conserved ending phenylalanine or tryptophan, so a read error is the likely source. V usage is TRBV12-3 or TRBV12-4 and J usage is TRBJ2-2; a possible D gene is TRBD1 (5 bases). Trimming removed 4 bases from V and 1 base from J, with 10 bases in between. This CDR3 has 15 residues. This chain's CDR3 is CASSSHRGNTGELFS. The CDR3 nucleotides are TGTGCCAGCAGTTCACATAGGGGGAACACCGGGGAGCTGTTTTCT.

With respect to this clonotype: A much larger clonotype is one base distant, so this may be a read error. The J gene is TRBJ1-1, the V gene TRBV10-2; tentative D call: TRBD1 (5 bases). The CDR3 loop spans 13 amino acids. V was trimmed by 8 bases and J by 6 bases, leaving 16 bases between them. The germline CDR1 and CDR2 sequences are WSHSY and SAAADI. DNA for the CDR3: TGCGCCAGCCTCCCAAGGGACTACGCTGAAGCTTTCTTT. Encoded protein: CASLPRDYAEAFF.

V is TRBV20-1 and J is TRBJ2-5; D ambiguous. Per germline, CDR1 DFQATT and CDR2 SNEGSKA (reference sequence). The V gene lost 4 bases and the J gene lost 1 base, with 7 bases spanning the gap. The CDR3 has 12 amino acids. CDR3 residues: CSAMGSQETQYF. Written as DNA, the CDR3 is TGCAGTGCTATGGGATCCCAAGAGACCCAGTACTTC.

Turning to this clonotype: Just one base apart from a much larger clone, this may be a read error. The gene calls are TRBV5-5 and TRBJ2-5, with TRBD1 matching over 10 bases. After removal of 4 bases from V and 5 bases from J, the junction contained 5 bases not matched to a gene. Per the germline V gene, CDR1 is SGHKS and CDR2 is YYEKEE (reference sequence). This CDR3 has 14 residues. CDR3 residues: CASSPGTGAETQYF. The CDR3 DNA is TGTGCCAGCAGCCCCGGGACAGGGGCGGAGACCCAGTACTTC. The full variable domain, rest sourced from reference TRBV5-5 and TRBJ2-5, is DAGVTQSPTHLIKTRGQQVTLRCSPISGHKSVSWYQQVLGQGPQFIFQYYEKEERGRGNFPDRFSARQFPNYSSELNVNALLLGDSALYLCASSPGTGAETQYFGPGTRLLVL.